One and the same sample provided the 15 T cell receptor beta chains below, sequenced in a study of T cell responses to AZD1222 COVID-19 vaccine. TCRdb's copy holds only in-frame clones and misses some; the assay was immunoSEQ multiplex PCR. The sample has 120,000 to 150,000 clones; approximately 90% are singletons. The specimen was peripheral blood, collected 28 days after the second AZD1222 dose. These receptors came from an adult who received the AZD1222 COVID-19 vaccine.

The gene calls are TRBV28 and TRBJ1-1; D not certain. This CDR3 comprises 13 residues. Germline CDR1 and CDR2: MDHEN and SYDVKM. The V end was cut by 3 bases, the J end by 5 bases, with 10 bases between. This CDR3 is CASSFMQRTEAFF. The CDR3 region has the DNA TGTGCCAGCAGTTTTATGCAGCGTACTGAAGCTTTCTTT.

This chain connects TRBV27 to TRBJ1-1; the D gene is possibly TRBD1 (5 bases). This CDR3 spans 13 amino acids. The germline gives CDR1 MNHEY, CDR2 SMNVEV (reference sequence). Trimming cost V 4 bases and J 4 bases, with 10 bases left between them. Here the CDR3 DNA reads TGTGCCAGCAGTTCAACAGGAGCCACTGAAGCTTTCTTT. Translating it yields CASSSTGATEAFF.

CDR3 residues: CASSPPRGQGDTEAFF. DNA for the CDR3: TGTGCCAGCTCACCACCGAGGGGTCAGGGAGACACTGAAGCTTTCTTT. V is TRBV18 and J is TRBJ1-1; a possible D gene is TRBD1 (5 bases). The CDR3 has 16 amino acids. Germline assignment: CDR1 KGHSH and CDR2 LQKENI. V lost 0 bases and J lost 3, with 14 bases in between. The variable domain in full, with the rest retrieved from reference TRBV18 and TRBJ1-1, is NAGVMQNPRHLVRRRGQEARLRCSPMKGHSHVYWYRQLPEEGLKFMVYLQKENIIDESGMPKERFSAEFPKEGPSILRIQQVVRGDSAAYFCASSPPRGQGDTEAFFGQGTRLTVV.

This clone appeared once. The genes are TRBV7-6 and TRBJ1-1; D uncertain. Trimming took off 5 bases at V and 3 bases at J, with 10 bases between the two ends. CDR3 length: 13 residues. From germline, CDR1 is SGHVS and CDR2 FNYEAQ. Here the CDR3 reads CASSPDAYTEAFF. The CDR3 DNA follows: TGTGCCAGCAGCCCCGATGCTTACACTGAAGCTTTCTTT.

The genes are TRBV6-5 and TRBJ1-2, with 7 bases lining up with TRBD1. The trim removed 0 bases at V and 8 bases at J, leaving 9 bases unmatched. The length of the CDR3 is 15 residues. CDR1 MNHEY and CDR2 SVGAGI come from the germline V gene. The CDR3 reads CASSYSTGYTGGYTF. The CDR3 nucleotides are TGTGCCAGCAGTTACTCGACAGGGTATACGGGAGGCTACACCTTC.

In its sample, this clone was seen a few times. The chain joins TRBV21-1 to TRBJ2-5; TRBD1, as called in the table, went unchecked against the DNA. TRBV21-1 is noted as a pseudogene. This CDR3 comprises 19 residues. Here the CDR3 DNA reads TGTGCCAGCATCAATACCGAGGACAGGGAGGTTCTTGGGCAAGAGACCCAGTACTTC. As protein: CASINTEDREVLGQETQYF.

The chain links TRBV24-1 to TRBJ2-7, with 11 positions matching TRBD2. This CDR3 has 17 amino acids. Germline values: CDR1 KGHDR, CDR2 SFDVKD. Germline trimming cut 4 bases from V and 3 bases from J; bases unmatched to any gene: 10. CDR3 nucleotides: TGTGCCACCAGTGACGGCGGACTAGCGGGCGATATCTACGAGCAGTACTTC. Translating it yields CATSDGGLAGDIYEQYF.

The rearrangement uses TRBV19 and TRBJ2-7, with unresolved D. Germline loops: CDR1 LNHDA, CDR2 SQIVND (reference sequence). There are 13 residues in the CDR3. V was pared by 5 bases and J by 7 bases, with 15 bases between. The CDR3 coding sequence is TGTGCCAGTAGTCCCCGCACAGTTGGGGAGCAGTACTTC. Translating it yields CASSPRTVGEQYF.

This chain connects TRBV5-4 to TRBJ2-7; D is possibly TRBD2 (6 bases). V was trimmed by 0 bases and J by 2 bases, leaving 12 bases between them. The germline V gene encodes CDR1 SGHNT and CDR2 YYREEE (reference sequence). CDR3 length equals 15 residues. CDR3 nucleotide sequence: TGTGCCAGCAGCTTGGGAGGGGACTCTGCCTACGAGCAGTACTTC. Amino acids: CASSLGGDSAYEQYF.

V gene TRBV7-2 combines with J gene TRBJ2-2; TRBD2 matches at 11 bases. The V segment lost 5 bases and the J segment 6 bases; nucleotides outside the gene matches: 17. Germline V gene sequence: CDR1 SGHTA, CDR2 FQGNSA. The CDR3 covers 19 residues. The CDR3 region has the DNA TGTGCCAGCAGCCTTCGATCTAGCGGGAGGTCCCCCTGGGCCGGGGAGCTGTTTTTT. Its translation: CASSLRSSGRSPWAGELFF.

This clone is a singleton in its sample. Other nucleotide sequences from this sample produce the same CDR3. The V call is TRBV5-1, the J call TRBJ2-1, with D possibly TRBD2 on 6 matching bases. This CDR3 region has 15 residues. Germline V lookup: CDR1 SGHRS, CDR2 YFSETQ. The V end was cut by 0 bases, the J end by 0 bases, with 7 bases between. The CDR3 spells CASSLGAGSYNEQFF. The DNA of the CDR3 is TGCGCCAGCAGCTTGGGAGCGGGCTCCTACAATGAGCAGTTCTTC.

The chain is built from TRBV30 and TRBJ2-1; D might be TRBD1 or TRBD2, each matching 5 bases. Trimming cost V 4 bases and J 8 bases, with 15 bases left between them. Germline V gives CDR1 GTSNPN, CDR2 SVGIG (reference sequence). This CDR3 is built from 13 residues. CDR3 amino acids: CAWTANPGHEQFF. In DNA form, the CDR3 reads TGTGCCTGGACTGCCAACCCGGGACATGAGCAGTTCTTC.

This chain uses TRBV9 with TRBJ2-7; 7 positions agree with TRBD1. V lost 2 bases to trimming and J lost 4 bases; unmatched junction nucleotides: 9. Germline CDR1 reads SGDLS; CDR2 reads YYNGEE. The CDR3 extends over 15 amino acids. CDR3 DNA: TGTGCCAGCAGCGTCCGAGGGGGCGCTTTTTACGAGCAGTACTTC. It encodes CASSVRGGAFYEQYF.

This chain connects TRBV13 to TRBJ1-1; D unclear. The ends were cut back, 4 bases at V and 2 bases at J, with 11 bases in the middle. Germline V CDR1 and CDR2: PRHDT, FYEKMQ (reference sequence). This CDR3 has 14 amino acids. The CDR3 bases are TGTGCCAGCAGCTCCCCAACCCGAAACACTGAAGCTTTCTTT. Its translation: CASSSPTRNTEAFF.

V gene TRBV29-1 combines with J gene TRBJ1-1, with 12 bases identical to TRBD1. The germline V gene has CDR1 SQVTM and CDR2 ANQGSEA. This CDR3 contains 16 residues. With V trimmed by 3 bases and J by 7 bases, 12 bases remained unmatched. CDR3 in DNA: TGCAGCGTTGATGGGACAGGGGGCTACGGAGATGATGAAGCTTTCTTT. Protein: CSVDGTGGYGDDEAFF.